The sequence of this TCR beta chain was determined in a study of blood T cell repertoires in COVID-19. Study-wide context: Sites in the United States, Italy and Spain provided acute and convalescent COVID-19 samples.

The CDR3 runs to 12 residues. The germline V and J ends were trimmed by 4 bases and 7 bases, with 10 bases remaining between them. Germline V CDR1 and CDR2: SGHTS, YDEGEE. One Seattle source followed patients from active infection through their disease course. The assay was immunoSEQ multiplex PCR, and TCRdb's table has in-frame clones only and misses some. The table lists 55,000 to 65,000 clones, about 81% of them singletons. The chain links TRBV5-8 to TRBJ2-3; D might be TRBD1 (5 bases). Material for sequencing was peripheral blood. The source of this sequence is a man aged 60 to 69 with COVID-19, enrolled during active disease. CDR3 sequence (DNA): TGTGCCAGCAGCCGGACATTTCATACGCAGTATTTT. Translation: CASSRTFHTQYF.